This TCR beta chain was observed in a study of blood T cells in healthy people across ages. Study-wide results and limits: The study found more naive CD4+ cells and higher diversity in long-lived than aged donors.

Primed by a sample-barcoded 5' primer and a J-beta primer mix, a second PCR proceeded for roughly 7 to 12 cycles. A 12-random-nucleotide template-switch adaptor tagged each cDNA molecule. MiXCR was run by TCRdb on the 5' RACE reads, yielding one entry per CDR3 protein. This sample carries 650,000 to 1,000,000 distinct CDR3 sequences, around half of them seen once, and the ten largest clones take roughly 18%. Donors ranged from roughly 6 to 90 years old and were healthy Caucasians in Russia. Note on this clonotype: Its antigen is still unknown.

Sequenced: blood. The clonotype comes from a man of 80 years or more in good health.

In DNA form, the CDR3 reads TGCAGCGTCACCATAGATTCAGATACGCAGTATTTT. It encodes CSVTIDSDTQYF. This sequence joins TRBV29-1 and TRBJ2-3; D remains ambiguous. CDR3 length equals 12 residues. Looked up from germline, CDR1 is SQVTM and CDR2 is ANQGSEA. Between the trimmed V and J ends, which lost 6 bases and 4 bases, there was a span of 11 bases.